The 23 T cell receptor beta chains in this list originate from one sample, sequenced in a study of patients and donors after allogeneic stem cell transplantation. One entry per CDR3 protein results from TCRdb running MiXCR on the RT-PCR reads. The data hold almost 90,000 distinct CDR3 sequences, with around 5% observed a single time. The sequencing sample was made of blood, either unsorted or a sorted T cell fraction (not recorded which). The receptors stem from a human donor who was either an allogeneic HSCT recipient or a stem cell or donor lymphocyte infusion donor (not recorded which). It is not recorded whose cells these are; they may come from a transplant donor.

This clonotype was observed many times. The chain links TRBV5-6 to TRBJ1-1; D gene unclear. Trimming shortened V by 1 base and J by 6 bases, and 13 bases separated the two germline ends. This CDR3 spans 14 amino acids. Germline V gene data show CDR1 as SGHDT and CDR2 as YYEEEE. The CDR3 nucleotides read TGTGCCAGCAGCTTGCATGGAGATTTCGCTGAAGCTTTCTTT. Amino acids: CASSLHGDFAEAFF.

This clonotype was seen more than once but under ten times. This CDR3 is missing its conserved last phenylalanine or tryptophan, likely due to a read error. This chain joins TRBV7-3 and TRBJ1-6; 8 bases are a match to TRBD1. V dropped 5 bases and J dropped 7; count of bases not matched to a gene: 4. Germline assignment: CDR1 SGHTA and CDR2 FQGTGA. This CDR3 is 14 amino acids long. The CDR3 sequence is CASSATGENSPLHL. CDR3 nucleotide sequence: TGTGCCAGCAGCGCGACAGGGGAAAATTCACCCCTCCACCTT.

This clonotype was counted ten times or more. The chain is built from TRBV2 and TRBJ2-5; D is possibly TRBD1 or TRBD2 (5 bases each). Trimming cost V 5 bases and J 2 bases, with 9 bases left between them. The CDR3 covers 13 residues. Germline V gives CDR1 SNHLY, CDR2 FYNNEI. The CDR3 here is CASSRDGQETQYF. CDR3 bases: TGTGCCAGCAGTAGGGACGGGCAAGAGACCCAGTACTTC.

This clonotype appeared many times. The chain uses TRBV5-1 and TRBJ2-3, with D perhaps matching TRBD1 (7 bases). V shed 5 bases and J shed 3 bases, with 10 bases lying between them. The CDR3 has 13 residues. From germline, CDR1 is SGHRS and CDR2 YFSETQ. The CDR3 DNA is TGCGCCAGCAGGTCAGGGGGGACAGATACGCAGTATTTT. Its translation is CASRSGGTDTQYF.

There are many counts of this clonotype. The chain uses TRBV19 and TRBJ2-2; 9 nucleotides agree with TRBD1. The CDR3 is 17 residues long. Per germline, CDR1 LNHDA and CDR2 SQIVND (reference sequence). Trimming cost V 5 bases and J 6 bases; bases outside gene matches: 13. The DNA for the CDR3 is TGTGCCAGTAGTGGTGGACAGGGGTCCGTCGGAGCCGGGGAGCTGTTTTTT. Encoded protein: CASSGGQGSVGAGELFF. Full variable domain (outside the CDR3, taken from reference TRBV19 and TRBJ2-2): DGGITQSPKYLFRKEGQNVTLSCEQNLNHDAMYWYRQDPGQGLRLIYYSQIVNDFQKGDIAEGYSVSREKKESFPLTVTSAQKNPTAFYLCASSGGQGSVGAGELFFGEGSRLTVL.

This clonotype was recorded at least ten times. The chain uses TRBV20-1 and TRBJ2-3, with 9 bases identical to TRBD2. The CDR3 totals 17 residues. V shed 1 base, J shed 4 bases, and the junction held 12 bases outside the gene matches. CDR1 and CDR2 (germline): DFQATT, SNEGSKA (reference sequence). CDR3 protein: CSARGGLAGGLPDTQYF. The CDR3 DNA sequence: TGCAGTGCTAGAGGGGGTTTGGCGGGGGGGCTTCCAGATACGCAGTATTTT.

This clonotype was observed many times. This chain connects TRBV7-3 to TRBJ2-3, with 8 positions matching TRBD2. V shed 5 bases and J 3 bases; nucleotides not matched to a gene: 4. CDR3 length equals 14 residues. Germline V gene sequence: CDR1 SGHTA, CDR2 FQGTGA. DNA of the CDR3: TGTGCCAGCAGCCCCCTAGCGGGTACAGATACGCAGTATTTT. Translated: CASSPLAGTDTQYF.

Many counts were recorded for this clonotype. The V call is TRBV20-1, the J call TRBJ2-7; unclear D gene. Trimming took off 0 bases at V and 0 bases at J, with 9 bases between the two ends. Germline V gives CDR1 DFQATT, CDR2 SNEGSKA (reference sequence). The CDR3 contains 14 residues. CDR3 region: CSAREGGSSYEQYF. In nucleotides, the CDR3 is TGCAGTGCTAGAGAGGGCGGAAGCTCCTACGAGCAGTACTTC.

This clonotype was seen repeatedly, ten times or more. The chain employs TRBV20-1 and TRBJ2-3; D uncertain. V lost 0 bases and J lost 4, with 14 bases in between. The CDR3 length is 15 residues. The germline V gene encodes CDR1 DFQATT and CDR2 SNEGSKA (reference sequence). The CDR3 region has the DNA TGCAGTGCTAGAGACTTCAAGGCAGCGTCAGATACGCAGTATTTT. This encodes CSARDFKAASDTQYF.

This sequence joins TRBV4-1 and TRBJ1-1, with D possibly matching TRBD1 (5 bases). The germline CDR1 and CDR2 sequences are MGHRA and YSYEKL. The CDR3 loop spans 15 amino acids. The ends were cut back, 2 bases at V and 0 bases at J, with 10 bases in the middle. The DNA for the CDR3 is TGCGCCAGCAGCCAAACGGGGACCATGAACACTGAAGCTTTCTTT. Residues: CASSQTGTMNTEAFF.

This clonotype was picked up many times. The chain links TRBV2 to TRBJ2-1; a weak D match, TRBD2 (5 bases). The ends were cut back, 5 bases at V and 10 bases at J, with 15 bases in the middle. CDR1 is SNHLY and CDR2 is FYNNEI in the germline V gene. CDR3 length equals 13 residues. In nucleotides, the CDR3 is TGTGCCAGCAGTCCAGACCTAGCTCGGGAGCAGTTCTTC. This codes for CASSPDLAREQFF.

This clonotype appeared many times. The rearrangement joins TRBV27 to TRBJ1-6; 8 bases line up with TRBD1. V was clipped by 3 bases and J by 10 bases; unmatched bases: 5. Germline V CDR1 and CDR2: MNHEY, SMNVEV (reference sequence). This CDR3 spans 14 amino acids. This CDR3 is CASSLDQGASPLHF. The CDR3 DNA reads TGTGCCAGCAGTTTGGACCAGGGGGCCTCACCCCTCCACTTT.

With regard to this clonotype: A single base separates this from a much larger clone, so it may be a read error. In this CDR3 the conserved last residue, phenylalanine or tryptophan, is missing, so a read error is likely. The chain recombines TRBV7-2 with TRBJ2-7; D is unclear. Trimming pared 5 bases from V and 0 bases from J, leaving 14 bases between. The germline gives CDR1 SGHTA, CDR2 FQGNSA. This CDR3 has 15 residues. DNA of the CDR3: TGTGCCAGCAGCCCGTCACTCCTGAGCTCCTACGAGCAGTACTCC. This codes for CASSPSLLSSYEQYS.

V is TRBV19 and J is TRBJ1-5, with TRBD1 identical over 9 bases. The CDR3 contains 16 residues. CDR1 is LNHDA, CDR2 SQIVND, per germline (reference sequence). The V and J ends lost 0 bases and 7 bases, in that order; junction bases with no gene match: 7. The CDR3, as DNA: TGTGCCAGTAGTATAGATCCGGGACAGGGCTGGCAGCCCCAGCATTTT. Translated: CASSIDPGQGWQPQHF.

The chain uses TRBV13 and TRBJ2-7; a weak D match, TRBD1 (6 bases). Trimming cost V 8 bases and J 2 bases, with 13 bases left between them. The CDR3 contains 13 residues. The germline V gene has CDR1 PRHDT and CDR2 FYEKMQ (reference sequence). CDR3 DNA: TGTGCCAGCCACAGGGCACTTACCTACGAGCAGTACTTC. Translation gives CASHRALTYEQYF.

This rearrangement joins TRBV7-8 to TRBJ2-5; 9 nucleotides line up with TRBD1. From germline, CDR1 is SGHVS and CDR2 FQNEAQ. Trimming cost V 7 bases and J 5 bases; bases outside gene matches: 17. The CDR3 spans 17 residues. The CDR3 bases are TGTGCCAGCACCCCCGGGGACAGGGTAATATATCGGGAGACCCAGTACTTC. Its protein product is CASTPGDRVIYRETQYF.

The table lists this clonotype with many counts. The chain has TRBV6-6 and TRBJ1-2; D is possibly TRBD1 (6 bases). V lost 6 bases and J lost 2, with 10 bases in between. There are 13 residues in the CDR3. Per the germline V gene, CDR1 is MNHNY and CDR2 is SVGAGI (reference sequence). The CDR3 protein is CASSPTGNYGYTF. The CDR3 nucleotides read TGTGCCAGCAGCCCTACAGGGAACTATGGCTACACCTTC.

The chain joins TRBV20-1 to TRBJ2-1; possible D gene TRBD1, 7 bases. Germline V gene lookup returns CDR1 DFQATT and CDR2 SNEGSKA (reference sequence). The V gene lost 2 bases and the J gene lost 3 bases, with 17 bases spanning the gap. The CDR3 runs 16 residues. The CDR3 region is CSARPLTGRHYNEQFF. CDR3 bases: TGCAGTGCTAGACCCCTGACAGGGAGGCACTACAATGAGCAGTTCTTC.

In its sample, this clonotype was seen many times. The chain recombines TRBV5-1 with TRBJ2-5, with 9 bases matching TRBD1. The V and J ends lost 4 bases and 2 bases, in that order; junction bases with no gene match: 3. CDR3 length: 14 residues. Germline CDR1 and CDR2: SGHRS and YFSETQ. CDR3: CASSRGTGQETQYF. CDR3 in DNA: TGCGCCAGCAGCAGGGGGACAGGGCAAGAGACCCAGTACTTC.

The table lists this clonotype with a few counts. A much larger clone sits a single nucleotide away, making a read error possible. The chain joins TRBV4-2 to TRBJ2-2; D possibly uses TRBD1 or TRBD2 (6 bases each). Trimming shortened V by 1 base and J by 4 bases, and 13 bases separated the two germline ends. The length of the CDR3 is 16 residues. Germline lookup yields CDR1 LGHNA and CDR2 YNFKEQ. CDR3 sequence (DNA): TGTGCCAGCAGCCAAGCGAAGGGGGGAGGCACCGGGGAGCTGTTTTTT. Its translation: CASSQAKGGGTGELFF.

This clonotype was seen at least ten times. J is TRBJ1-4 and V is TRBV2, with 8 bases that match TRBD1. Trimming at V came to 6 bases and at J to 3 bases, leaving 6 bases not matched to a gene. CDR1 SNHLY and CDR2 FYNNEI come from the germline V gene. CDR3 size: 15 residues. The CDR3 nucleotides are TGTGCCAGCAGCGACCAGGGGGCGGCTAATGAAAAACTGTTTTTT. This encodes CASSDQGAANEKLFF.

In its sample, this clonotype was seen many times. The CDR3 DNA sequence: TGCAGTGCTGCCGATGTGCGGGGAAGCTCCTACGAGCAGTACTTC. Residues: CSAADVRGSSYEQYF. The J gene is TRBJ2-7, the V gene TRBV20-1, with D maybe TRBD2 (6 bases). The V end was cut by 5 bases, the J end by 0 bases, with 17 bases between. Looked up from germline, CDR1 is DFQATT and CDR2 is SNEGSKA (reference sequence). The CDR3 is 15 amino acids.

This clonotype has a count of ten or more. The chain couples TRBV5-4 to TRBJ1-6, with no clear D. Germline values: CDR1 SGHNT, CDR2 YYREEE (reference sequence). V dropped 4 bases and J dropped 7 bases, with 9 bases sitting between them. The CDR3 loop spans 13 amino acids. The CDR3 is CASSPRPNSPLHF. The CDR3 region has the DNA TGTGCCAGCAGCCCTCGCCCAAATTCACCCCTCCACTTT.